This is a list of T cell receptor beta chains from one sample in a study of blood T cell repertoires in COVID-19. The table came from immunoSEQ multiplex PCR; TCRdb's copy has only in-frame clones and leaves some out. The data show 150,000 to 190,000 clones, about four fifths seen once. Sequencing used peripheral blood. These receptors all stem from a woman aged 80 or over with acute or convalescent COVID-19. The CDR3 runs from the conserved cysteine through the conserved F or W. The D gene is left open where the match is weak. Some rows mark clone size as missing; the rest say once, few, many or name a class of expanded clone.

CDR3 DNA	CDR3 protein	clone size	D gene	V gene	J gene
TGTGCCAGCAGCTCCGACAGGGAGAATGACGAGCAGTACTTC	CASSSDRENDEQYF	.	TRBD1	TRBV11-2	TRBJ2-7
TGCGCCAGCAGCTTGGCAGGGGCTGCTGAAGCTTTCTTT	CASSLAGAAEAFF	.	.	TRBV5-1	TRBJ1-1
TGCAGTGTGCACAGGGTCTACGAGCAGTACTTC	CSVHRVYEQYF	.	.	TRBV20-1	TRBJ2-7
TGTGCCAGTAGTATTCGGACAGGGTCAAATGAGCAGTTCTTC	CASSIRTGSNEQFF	.	TRBD1	TRBV19	TRBJ2-1
TGTGCCTGGAGTGTGGCGGGGAGAGGGGTAGGGACTGAAGCTTTCTTT	CAWSVAGRGVGTEAFF	.	.	TRBV30	TRBJ1-1
TGTGCCACCAGCGCTCAACAGGGCCCAGGTGAAAAACTGTTTTTT	CATSAQQGPGEKLFF	.	.	TRBV15	TRBJ1-4
TGTGCCAGCAGTCCTCGACAGGGGACATCTGAAGCTTTCTTT	CASSPRQGTSEAFF	.	TRBD1	TRBV6-4	TRBJ1-1
TGTGCCAGCAGTGGGCATGGGACATTTGAAGCTTTCTTT	CASSGHGTFEAFF	few	.	TRBV25-1	TRBJ1-1
TGTGCCAGCAGCTCGGTAGCGGGAGGACACTACAATGAGCAGTTCTTC	CASSSVAGGHYNEQFF	few	TRBD2	TRBV5-6	TRBJ2-1
TGCGCCAGCAGCTCGAAAGGGACAGAATCTGGAAACACCATATATTTT	CASSSKGTESGNTIYF	.	TRBD1	TRBV5-1	TRBJ1-3
TGTGCCAGCAGCCAAGCCAATAATTCACCCCTCCACTTT	CASSQANNSPLHF	.	.	TRBV14	TRBJ1-6
TGTGCCAGTAGCACCTCGACAGGGTATAGCAATCAGCCCCAGCATTTT	CASSTSTGYSNQPQHF	.	TRBD1	TRBV19	TRBJ1-5
TGTGCTAGTGGCTCAGGGGGTTCTGGGGCCAACGTCCTGACTTTC	CASGSGGSGANVLTF	.	TRBD1	TRBV12-5	TRBJ2-6
TGTGCCACCAGTGTGTCAGGCCCCTACTACGAGCAGTACTTC	CATSVSGPYYEQYF	few	.	TRBV24-1	TRBJ2-7
TGTGCCAGTAGTATAGTCGGCGGGCCCTATTACGAGCAGTACTTC	CASSIVGGPYYEQYF	.	.	TRBV19	TRBJ2-7
TGTGCCAGCAGCCCCCTGTTGGGGGGGGCGGGCAATCAGCCCCAGCATTTT	CASSPLLGGAGNQPQHF	.	.	TRBV7-8	TRBJ1-5
TGCGCCAGCAGTGAGTCGGGCAGGCCGACAGATACGCAGTATTTT	CASSESGRPTDTQYF	.	.	TRBV10-1	TRBJ2-3
TGTGCCTGGAGAACCGGTTATGGCTACACCTTC	CAWRTGYGYTF	.	.	TRBV30	TRBJ1-2
TGTGCCAGCAGCCTCGGGACTAGCTCCTACAATGAGCAGTTCTTC	CASSLGTSSYNEQFF	once	TRBD2	TRBV11-3	TRBJ2-1
TGTGCCAGCAGCTTGGTATTCCGGGACAGCTCTGGAAACACCATATATTTT	CASSLVFRDSSGNTIYF	few	TRBD1	TRBV9	TRBJ1-3
TGTGCCAGCTCACCAGTTGAGGGGGCGAGAGGGAACACTGAAGCTTTCTTT	CASSPVEGARGNTEAFF	.	TRBD1	TRBV18	TRBJ1-1
TGTGCCAGTAGTAGCCCAGGCCCAACTTCCCATACGCAGTATTTT	CASSSPGPTSHTQYF	.	.	TRBV19	TRBJ2-3
TGCGCCAGCAGCTTGGGTCTAGAAGCAGATACGCAGTATTTT	CASSLGLEADTQYF	.	.	TRBV5-1	TRBJ2-3
TGTGCCAGCAGCCAAGTTGGACAGGACACTGAAGCTTTCTTT	CASSQVGQDTEAFF	once	TRBD1	TRBV4-2	TRBJ1-1
TGTGCCAGTAGTATGGGAGCGGGCTCCTACAATGAGCAGTTCTTC	CASSMGAGSYNEQFF	.	.	TRBV19	TRBJ2-1
TGTGCCAGCAGCTTACAGCTAGCGGGAGGCCCAGATACGCAGTATTTT	CASSLQLAGGPDTQYF	.	TRBD2	TRBV7-9	TRBJ2-3
TGTGCCAGCAGTGATACTTCGCCCCAGCATTTT	CASSDTSPQHF	many	.	TRBV6-1	TRBJ1-5
TGTGCCAGCAGTTTTCCAGGACTAGCGGGGTTCGTCGAGCAGTACTTC	CASSFPGLAGFVEQYF	.	TRBD2	TRBV6-6	TRBJ2-7
TGCGCCAGCAGTGAGTCGGCGGGGGCCGGGGGGGAGCTGTTTTTT	CASSESAGAGGELFF	.	.	TRBV10-1	TRBJ2-2
TGTGCCAGCTCGTGGACAGGGGAGAACACTGAAGCTTTCTTT	CASSWTGENTEAFF	.	TRBD1	TRBV18	TRBJ1-1
TGTGCCAGCAGCCCCAATCTTAGCGGGAGCTCCTACAATGAGCAGTTCTTC	CASSPNLSGSSYNEQFF	few	TRBD2	TRBV7-6	TRBJ2-1
TGTGCCAGCAGTGAAATCAGCGGGAGAAACAATGAGCAGTTCTTC	CASSEISGRNNEQFF	.	TRBD2	TRBV6-1	TRBJ2-1
TGTGCCAGCAGTGATAGTGGTACTTCGGGCTACGAGCAGTACTTC	CASSDSGTSGYEQYF	.	.	TRBV6-1	TRBJ2-7
TGCAGCGTTGTAGAGGGGCCTGATAATGAAAAACTGTTTTTT	CSVVEGPDNEKLFF	.	.	TRBV29-1	TRBJ1-4
TGTGCCAGCAGCGGACAGGCCAATTCACCCCTCCACTTT	CASSGQANSPLHF	.	TRBD1	TRBV7-9	TRBJ1-6
TGTGCCAGTAGTATTGCGGATAATCAGCCCCAGCATTTT	CASSIADNQPQHF	.	.	TRBV19	TRBJ1-5
TGTGCCAGCAGTCAGTTTTCAACTAATGAAAAACTGTTTTTT	CASSQFSTNEKLFF	many	.	TRBV2	TRBJ1-4
TGTGCCAGTAGTAAAAGACTAGCGGGAGGCCGCGGCGAGCAGTACTTC	CASSKRLAGGRGEQYF	.	TRBD2	TRBV19	TRBJ2-7
TGTGCCACCAGTGATGAGTACGAGCAGTACTTC	CATSDEYEQYF	.	.	TRBV24-1	TRBJ2-7
TGTGCCAGCAGTGAAAGACAGGGGGCGGCCGAGCAGTACTTC	CASSERQGAAEQYF	once	TRBD1	TRBV6-1	TRBJ2-7
TGCAGCGTTGAAGAGGGTGGAGGGACTAACTATGGCTACACCTTC	CSVEEGGGTNYGYTF	.	.	TRBV29-1	TRBJ1-2
TGTGCCAGCAGTCCGGGACAGGGGGCTCCCGGGGAGCTGTTTTTT	CASSPGQGAPGELFF	once	TRBD1	TRBV2	TRBJ2-2
TGTGCCTGGAGCCGTCCGCCGGAGCGGGGCGAGACCCAGTACTTC	CAWSRPPERGETQYF	.	TRBD2	TRBV30	TRBJ2-5
TGTGCCAGTAGGGACTTAGGGCGCGGGGACACTGAAGCTTTCTTT	CASRDLGRGDTEAFF	.	.	TRBV19	TRBJ1-1
TGTGCCAGCAGCCCCCGACTAGCGGGCTCCCAAGAGACCCAGTACTTC	CASSPRLAGSQETQYF	once	TRBD2	TRBV13	TRBJ2-5
TGTGCCAGCAGTGATCCAGCGGGGCTACATACGCAGTATTTT	CASSDPAGLHTQYF	.	TRBD2	TRBV2	TRBJ2-3
TGCGCCAGCAGCATCGGTGGCGAGGGAGTCCAGTACTTC	CASSIGGEGVQYF	.	.	TRBV5-1	TRBJ2-5
TGTGCCAGCAGCTTGGTGCGGACCGGGGAGCTGTTTTTT	CASSLVRTGELFF	.	.	TRBV5-8	TRBJ2-2
TGTGCCAGCAGTCCACAGGGCCGGACAGAGACCCAGTACTTC	CASSPQGRTETQYF	.	.	TRBV2	TRBJ2-5
TGTGCCTGGAGTGTACAGTCCTACGAGCAGTACTTC	CAWSVQSYEQYF	.	.	TRBV30	TRBJ2-7
TGTGCCACCAGCAGAGTCAAGAACACCGGGGAGCTGTTTTTT	CATSRVKNTGELFF	.	.	TRBV15	TRBJ2-2
TGCGCCAGCAGCTCGGATGGGACTCGGGCCGCGTACGAGCAGTACTTC	CASSSDGTRAAYEQYF	.	.	TRBV5-1	TRBJ2-7
TGTGCTAGCAGCTTAGTAGGGTCCGGGGAAGAGACCCAGTACTTC	CASSLVGSGEETQYF	.	.	TRBV7-7	TRBJ2-5
TGTGCCAGTAGCCCCGGAGGGAGGGTGGATACTGAAGCTTTCTTT	CASSPGGRVDTEAFF	.	.	TRBV19	TRBJ1-1
TGTGCCAGCAGCAACCCCAATGCTCGGGAATCCTATAATTCACCCCTCCACTTT	CASSNPNARESYNSPLHF	.	.	TRBV21-1	TRBJ1-6
TGCAGTGCTTTAGAGGGTGAAAAACTGTTTTTT	CSALEGEKLFF	many	.	TRBV20-1	TRBJ1-4